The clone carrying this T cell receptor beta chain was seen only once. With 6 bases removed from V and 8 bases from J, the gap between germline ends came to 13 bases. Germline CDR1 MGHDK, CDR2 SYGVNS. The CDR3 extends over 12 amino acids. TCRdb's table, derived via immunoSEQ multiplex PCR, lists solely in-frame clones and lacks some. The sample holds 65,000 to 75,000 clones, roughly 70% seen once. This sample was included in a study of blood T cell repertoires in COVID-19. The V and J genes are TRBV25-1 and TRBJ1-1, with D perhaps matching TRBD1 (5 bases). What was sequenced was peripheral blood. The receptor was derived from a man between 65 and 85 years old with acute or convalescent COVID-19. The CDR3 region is CASSAPGGEAFF. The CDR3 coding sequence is TGTGCCAGCAGCGCCCCGGGGGGGGAAGCTTTCTTT.